This T cell receptor (beta chain) came from a study of CD8 T cells in Susac syndrome. Whole-study findings and limits: The study's TCR sequencing and HLA analysis drew on a certain number of individuals. That number was acknowledged as relatively small.

RNA was extracted with the RNeasy kit, and a quantity of roughly 0.5 to 1 ug was reverse transcribed using random hexamers. Amplification of TCR beta CDR3 used immunoSEQ multiplex PCR across 54 Vbeta and 13 Jbeta. TCRdb called the immunoSEQ multiplex PCR reads again in MiXCR, with one record for every CDR3 protein. This table holds about 290,000 distinct CDR3 sequences, approximately 90% found once. TEMRA cells were enriched by FACS, while CD8+ and CD4+ T cells were obtained through a negative isolation that was performed magnetically. In the case of this clonotype: The target antigen is unknown.

The sequenced material came from CD8+ T cells from PBMCs. The receptor was isolated from a human donor with multiple sclerosis.

The CDR3 DNA follows: TGTGCCAGCAGCTCCACCCGGGTAGGGGGAGGCACCTACAATGAGCAGTTCTTC. This codes for CASSSTRVGGGTYNEQFF. The chain combines TRBV7-9 with TRBJ2-1; D could derive from TRBD1 or TRBD2 (6 bases each). There are 18 residues in the CDR3. V shed 4 bases and J shed 2 bases, with 21 bases lying between them. CDR1 SEHNR and CDR2 FQNEAQ come from the germline V gene (reference sequence).